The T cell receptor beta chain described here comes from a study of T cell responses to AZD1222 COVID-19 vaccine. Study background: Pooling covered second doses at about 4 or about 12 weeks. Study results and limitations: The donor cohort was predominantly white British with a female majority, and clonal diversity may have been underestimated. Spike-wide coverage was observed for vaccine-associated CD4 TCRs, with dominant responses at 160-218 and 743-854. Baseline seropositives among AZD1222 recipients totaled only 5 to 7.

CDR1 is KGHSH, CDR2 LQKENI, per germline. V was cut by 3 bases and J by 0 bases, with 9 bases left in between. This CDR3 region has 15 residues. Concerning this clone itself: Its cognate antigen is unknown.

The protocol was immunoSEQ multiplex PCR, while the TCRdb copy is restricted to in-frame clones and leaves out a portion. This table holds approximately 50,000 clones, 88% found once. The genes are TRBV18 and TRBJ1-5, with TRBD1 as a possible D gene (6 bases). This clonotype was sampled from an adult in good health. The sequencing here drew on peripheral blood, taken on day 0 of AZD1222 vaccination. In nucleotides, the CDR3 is TGTGCCAGCTCACCCGGGACAAATAGCAATCAGCCCCAGCATTTT. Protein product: CASSPGTNSNQPQHF.